Sequencing of this TCR beta chain was carried out in a study of control samples from healthy donors and cancer patients. Here immunoSEQ multiplex PCR was the method, and the copy in TCRdb shows in-frame clones only, minus some. This table holds some 130,000 clones, 75% to 90% found once. The CDR3 covers 14 residues. The germline V gene encodes CDR1 SGHRS and CDR2 YFSETQ. V lost 0 bases to trimming and J lost 1 base, with 7 bases between them. What was sequenced was blood. The TCR sequence derives from a woman aged 30 to 39 in good health. The chain uses TRBV5-1 and TRBJ1-1; no definite D call. The CDR3 DNA reads TGCGCCAGCAGCTTGGGGCTTACGAACACTGAAGCTTTCTTT. Its translation: CASSLGLTNTEAFF. The complete variable domain, with remaining parts taken from reference TRBV5-1 and TRBJ1-1, reads KAGVTQTPRYLIKTRGQQVTLSCSPISGHRSVSWYQQTPGQGLQFLFEYFSETQRNKGNFPGRFSGRQFSNSRSEMNVSTLELGDSALYLCASSLGLTNTEAFFGQGTRLTVV.